The rows below give T cell receptor beta chains drawn from one sample of a study of blood T cell repertoires in COVID-19. Repertoires were generated with immunoSEQ multiplex PCR, while TCRdb's copy carries only in-frame clones and drops some. The sample lists 40,000 to 50,000 clones; 85% to 90% were seen once. Sequencing was performed on peripheral blood. The source of these receptors is a human donor in a cohort sampled during active COVID-19. CDR3s include the opening cysteine and the closing phenylalanine or tryptophan. The D gene is left open where the match is weak. Clone size appears in some rows only: once, few, many, or a class for an expanded clone.

J gene	clone size	D gene	V gene	CDR3 protein	CDR3 DNA
TRBJ1-6	once	-	TRBV27	CASSLRKGTREISYNSPLHF	TGTGCCAGCAGTTTAAGGAAAGGGACACGAGAAATCTCCTATAATTCACCCCTCCACTTT
TRBJ2-4	-	TRBD1	TRBV14	CASSRGQQNIQYF	TGTGCCAGCAGCCGGGGACAGCAAAACATTCAGTACTTC
TRBJ2-7	-	-	TRBV24-1	CATSVDGSGEQYF	TGTGCCACCAGTGTAGACGGGAGTGGCGAGCAGTACTTC
TRBJ1-2	-	-	TRBV27	CASSPLEKGKSYTF	TGTGCCAGCAGTCCCCTCGAGAAGGGGAAAAGCTACACCTTC
TRBJ2-7	-	-	TRBV2	CASRATGGYEQYF	TGTGCCAGCAGAGCAACAGGTGGATACGAGCAGTACTTC
TRBJ2-7	once	-	TRBV18	CASSPGRGRAYEQYF	TGTGCCAGCTCCCCGGGGAGGGGGAGGGCCTACGAGCAGTACTTC
TRBJ1-3	few	-	TRBV11-2	CASSSSVLSGNTIYF	TGTGCCAGCAGCTCCAGCGTACTCTCTGGAAACACCATATATTTT
TRBJ1-4	-	-	TRBV7-8	CASSLVPSVFGEKLFF	TGTGCCAGCAGCTTAGTACCAAGTGTGTTCGGTGAAAAACTGTTTTTT
TRBJ1-2	few	-	TRBV9	CASSPRGRLYGYTF	TGTGCCAGCAGCCCCCGTGGCAGACTGTATGGCTACACCTTC
TRBJ2-3	-	-	TRBV4-2	CASSQDPGFTDTQYF	TGTGCCAGCAGCCAAGATCCGGGGTTCACAGATACGCAGTATTTT
TRBJ2-1	-	-	TRBV5-6	CASSILPNEQFF	TGTGCCAGCAGCATCCTTCCCAATGAGCAGTTCTTC
TRBJ2-1	few	-	TRBV27	CASSYNGLAEDEQFF	TGTGCCAGCAGTTATAATGGGCTAGCCGAAGATGAGCAGTTCTTC
TRBJ2-1	-	TRBD1	TRBV15	CATSRGDSYNEQFF	TGTGCCACCAGCAGAGGGGACAGCTACAATGAGCAGTTCTTC
TRBJ2-7	-	-	TRBV7-8	CASSLAWREQYF	TGTGCCAGCAGCTTAGCCTGGCGGGAGCAGTACTTC
TRBJ2-3	-	TRBD2	TRBV7-2	CASSLFASGGRGGTQYF	TGTGCCAGCAGCTTATTCGCTAGCGGGGGCCGAGGCGGTACGCAGTATTTT
TRBJ1-3	-	TRBD1	TRBV3-1/TRBV3-2	CASSRGSDRRISGNTIYF	TGTGCCAGCAGCCGCGGCTCGGACAGGCGAATCTCTGGAAACACCATATATTTT
TRBJ1-2	-	-	TRBV15	CATWEGLNYGYTF	TGTGCCACCTGGGAGGGTTTGAACTATGGCTACACCTTC
TRBJ2-7	-	TRBD2	TRBV20-1	CSAGAGDEQYF	TGCAGTGCGGGCGCGGGGGACGAGCAGTACTTC
TRBJ2-5	-	-	TRBV3-1/TRBV3-2	CASSQDSGTQETQYF	TGTGCCAGCAGCCAAGATTCAGGAACCCAAGAGACCCAGTACTTC
TRBJ2-7	few	TRBD1	TRBV2	CASVGQGSVEQYF	TGTGCCAGCGTGGGACAGGGGTCGGTCGAGCAGTACTTC
TRBJ1-2	once	-	TRBV29-1	CSLEGPGTNYGYTF	TGCAGCTTAGAAGGCCCAGGGACTAACTATGGCTACACCTTC
TRBJ2-7	-	TRBD1	TRBV11-2	CASSQAGTGPYEQYF	TGTGCCAGCAGCCAAGCCGGGACAGGGCCCTACGAGCAGTACTTC
TRBJ2-5	-	-	TRBV11-1	CASSLSGDFQETQYF	TGTGCCAGCAGCTTATCGGGGGATTTCCAAGAGACCCAGTACTTC
TRBJ1-3	-	-	TRBV7-2	CASSSRASGNTIYF	TGTGCCAGCAGCTCCAGGGCATCAGGAAACACCATATATTTT
TRBJ2-7	few	-	TRBV2	CASRRDGSSYEQYF	TGTGCCAGCCGCCGGGACGGGAGCTCCTACGAGCAGTACTTC
TRBJ2-4	-	TRBD2	TRBV3-1/TRBV3-2	CASTTSGAGNIQYF	TGTGCCAGCACCACTAGCGGGGCGGGAAACATTCAGTACTTC
TRBJ2-2	-	-	TRBV29-1	CSVGKARNTGELFF	TGCAGCGTCGGCAAAGCGAGAAACACCGGGGAGCTGTTTTTT
TRBJ2-1	once	-	TRBV4-2	CASSPTTPGNEQFF	TGTGCCAGCAGCCCAACGACCCCGGGGAATGAGCAGTTCTTC
TRBJ2-7	-	-	TRBV5-1	CASSAGDSSYEQYF	TGCGCCAGCAGCGCCGGGGATAGCTCCTACGAGCAGTACTTC
TRBJ1-1	once	-	TRBV7-9	CASSLQGTVTEAFF	TGTGCCAGCAGCCTACAGGGCACGGTCACTGAAGCTTTCTTT
TRBJ2-5	-	-	TRBV4-2	CASSQEALNRGETQYF	TGTGCCAGCAGCCAAGAGGCCCTAAACCGAGGAGAGACCCAGTACTTC
TRBJ2-7	-	-	TRBV6-5	CASSSPGIYEQYF	TGTGCCAGCAGTTCGCCGGGGATCTACGAGCAGTACTTC
TRBJ2-3	-	TRBD2	TRBV12-3/TRBV12-4	CASSGGEDTQYF	TGTGCCAGCTCGGGGGGAGAAGATACGCAGTATTTT